These 15 T cell receptor beta chains came from one sample sequenced in a study of CD8+ T cells in alopecia areata. Treatment in this sample: oral pan-JAK inhibitor, 5-10 mg twice daily. Extraction of RNA preceded its reverse transcription into cDNA, which served as the sequencing template. The table came from immunoSEQ multiplex PCR; TCRdb's copy has only in-frame clones and leaves some out. This table has around 290,000 clones, 55% to 70% appearing once. The source was CD4+ T cells sorted from blood, collected at week 24, from a patient treated with tofacitinib. These receptors were taken from a human donor with alopecia areata.

With regard to this clone: Its ends do not fully match the called genes, so a read error is possible. The V call is TRBV28, the J call TRBJ2-6, with D tentatively TRBD1 or TRBD2 (5 bases each). Per germline, CDR1 MDHEN and CDR2 SYDVKM. The length of the CDR3 is 12 residues. CDR3 sequence reads: CASSRGASVLTF. CDR3 in DNA: TGTGCCAGCAGCCGAGGGGCCAGCGTCCTGACTTTC.

The CDR3 is CASRREGTGYTEAFF. CDR3 sequence (DNA): TGCGCCAGCAGGCGGGAAGGGACAGGGTACACTGAAGCTTTCTTT. V usage is TRBV4-1 and J usage is TRBJ1-1, with 9 bases identical to TRBD1. The V segment lost 6 bases and the J segment 3 bases; nucleotides outside the gene matches: 8. The V gene's germline CDR1 is MGHRA and CDR2 YSYEKL. This CDR3 has 15 residues.

The chain uses TRBV9 and TRBJ2-1; D remains unclear. Trimming took off 0 bases at V and 8 bases at J, with 6 bases between the two ends. This CDR3 contains 12 residues. In germline, CDR1 is SGDLS, CDR2 YYNGEE. CDR3 protein: CASSVETYEQFF. CDR3 sequence (DNA): TGTGCCAGCAGCGTAGAAACATATGAGCAGTTCTTC.

V and J are TRBV10-3 and TRBJ1-5; 7 bases line up with TRBD1. The germline CDR1 and CDR2 sequences are ENHRY and SYGVKD. The CDR3 has 14 residues. V was clipped by 8 bases and J by 4 bases; unmatched bases: 8. CDR3 coding DNA: TGTGCCATCGGGGCCCCCAGGGGGAATCAGCCCCAGCATTTT. Protein: CAIGAPRGNQPQHF.

J is TRBJ2-3 and V is TRBV5-4, with D unresolved. CDR3 size: 15 residues. Germline V gives CDR1 SGHNT, CDR2 YYREEE (reference sequence). The V end was cut by 4 bases, the J end by 0 bases, with 12 bases between. CDR3 bases: TGTGCCAGCAGCACCGGTCAGAAAAGCACAGATACGCAGTATTTT. Residues: CASSTGQKSTDTQYF.

Concerning this clone itself: Distinct nucleotide sequences in the sample also encode this CDR3. This chain joins TRBV30 and TRBJ1-1; no firm D call. The V end lost 3 bases, the J end lost 0 bases, and 5 bases lay between the germline ends. Looked up from germline, CDR1 is GTSNPN and CDR2 is SVGIG (reference sequence). This CDR3 region has 12 residues. DNA for the CDR3: TGTGCCTGGAGACCCATGAACACTGAAGCTTTCTTT. This translates into CAWRPMNTEAFF.

The sample holds one count of this clone. The chain recombines TRBV29-1 with TRBJ1-5; D is ambiguous. Germline lookup yields CDR1 SQVTM and CDR2 ANQGSEA. The CDR3 has 13 residues. V was pared by 6 bases and J by 5 bases, with 14 bases between. For the CDR3, the DNA is TGCAGCGTGGTGATAGGGTATGATCAGCCCCAGCATTTT. It specifies CSVVIGYDQPQHF. The complete variable domain, with remaining parts taken from reference TRBV29-1 and TRBJ1-5, reads SAVISQKPSRDICQRGTSLTIQCQVDSQVTMMFWYRQQPGQSLTLIATANQGSEATYESGFVIDKFPISRPNLTFSTLTVSNMSPEDSSIYLCSVVIGYDQPQHFGDGTRLSIL.

The chain combines TRBV10-3 with TRBJ1-5, with D possibly TRBD1 on 5 matching bases. V was clipped by 4 bases and J by 4 bases, with 8 bases between them. This CDR3 contains 13 residues. In germline, CDR1 is ENHRY, CDR2 SYGVKD. In DNA, the CDR3 is TGTGCCATCAGTGCCGAGGGGAATCAGCCCCAGCATTTT. Encoded protein: CAISAEGNQPQHF.

This clone was found a few times. The chain combines TRBV5-4 with TRBJ2-5; 8 positions agree with TRBD1. V was pared by 4 bases and J by 6 bases, with 17 bases of the junction left unmatched. CDR3 length: 17 amino acids. CDR1 and CDR2 from the germline V gene are SGHNT and YYREEE (reference sequence). In DNA, the CDR3 is TGTGCCAGCAGCCCACCCCCCGGACAGGGCACAAGGAAGACCCAGTACTTC. It translates to CASSPPPGQGTRKTQYF.

This clone was detected only a few times. The gene calls are TRBV10-3 and TRBJ2-3; 7 nucleotides align to TRBD2. The V segment lost 3 bases and the J segment 5 bases; nucleotides outside the gene matches: 11. Germline-derived CDR1 and CDR2 are ENHRY and SYGVKD. The CDR3 extends over 16 amino acids. The CDR3 sequence: CAISEAKRGMGDTQYF. CDR3 bases: TGTGCCATCAGTGAAGCGAAGCGGGGTATGGGAGATACGCAGTATTTT.

The V and J genes are TRBV6-5 and TRBJ2-4, with unresolved D. The germline gives CDR1 MNHEY, CDR2 SVGAGI. CDR3 length: 15 residues. The germline V and J ends were trimmed by 4 bases and 1 base, with 11 bases remaining between them. The CDR3: CASSLDKTAKNIQYF. The CDR3 DNA follows: TGTGCCAGCAGTTTAGACAAGACGGCCAAAAACATTCAGTACTTC.

The chain carries TRBV7-2 and TRBJ1-2; 7 bases align to TRBD1. With 1 base clipped from V and 5 bases from J, the junction kept 4 bases outside the gene matches. Germline V gene sequence: CDR1 SGHTA, CDR2 FQGNSA. This CDR3 has 14 residues. CDR3 loop: CASSLEDRLYGYTF. CDR3 sequence (DNA): TGTGCCAGCAGCTTAGAGGACAGGTTATATGGCTACACCTTC.

Of note for this clone: The same CDR3 is also encoded by other DNA sequences in this sample. The rearrangement joins TRBV14 to TRBJ2-7; 9 nucleotides align to TRBD1. V gave up 4 bases and J gave up 4 bases; unmatched junction bases: 2. The germline gives CDR1 SGHDN, CDR2 FVKESK. This CDR3 contains 13 residues. The CDR3 is CASSRDRGYEQYF. The CDR3 DNA reads TGTGCCAGCAGCCGAGACAGGGGGTACGAGCAGTACTTC.

This clone was seen a few times. The chain links TRBV2 to TRBJ2-3; D tentatively fits TRBD1 or TRBD2 (6 bases each). V dropped 8 bases and J dropped 2 bases, with 17 bases sitting between them. The CDR3 sequence is 15 residues long. Germline assignment: CDR1 SNHLY and CDR2 FYNNEI. CDR3 amino acids: CASRQGRGHTDTQYF. As DNA, the CDR3 is TGTGCCAGCCGTCAAGGGCGGGGACACACAGATACGCAGTATTTT.

The chain carries TRBV5-4 and TRBJ2-2; a weak D match, TRBD1 (6 bases). Germline V CDR1 and CDR2: SGHNT, YYREEE (reference sequence). The CDR3 is 15 residues long. V lost 1 base to trimming and J lost 4 bases, with 11 bases between them. The CDR3 loop reads CASSLRGGGTGELFF. The DNA of the CDR3 is TGTGCCAGCAGCTTGCGAGGGGGTGGCACCGGGGAGCTGTTTTTT.